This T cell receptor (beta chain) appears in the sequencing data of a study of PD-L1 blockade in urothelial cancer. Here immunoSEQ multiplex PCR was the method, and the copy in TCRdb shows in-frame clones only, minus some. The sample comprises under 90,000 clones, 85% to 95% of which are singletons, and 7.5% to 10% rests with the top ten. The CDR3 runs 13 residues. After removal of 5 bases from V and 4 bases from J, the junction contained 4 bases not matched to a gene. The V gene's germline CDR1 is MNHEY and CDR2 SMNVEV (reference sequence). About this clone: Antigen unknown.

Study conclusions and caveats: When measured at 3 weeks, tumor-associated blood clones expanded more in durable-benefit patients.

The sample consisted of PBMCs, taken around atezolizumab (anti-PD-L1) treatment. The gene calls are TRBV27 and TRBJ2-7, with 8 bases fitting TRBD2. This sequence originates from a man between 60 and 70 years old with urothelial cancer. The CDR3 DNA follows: TGTGCCAGCAGTCCGGGACTAGGATACGAGCAGTACTTC. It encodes CASSPGLGYEQYF.